Each of the 8 T cell receptor beta chains below was sequenced from the same sample in a study of cytomegalovirus exposure and HLA in healthy donors. PCR amplification relied on 60 Vbeta primers (plus 13 Jbeta primers). Profiled with immunoSEQ multiplex PCR; TCRdb holds only in-frame clones, not every one. The profile shows tens of thousands of clones, about 60% of them singletons. The sequencing sample was made of PBMCs. The receptors shown here come from a woman in her 50s in good health and CMV-seronegative.

The chain employs TRBV5-6 and TRBJ2-2; 12 bases agree with TRBD2. The CDR3 covers 15 residues. Losses at the gene ends were 4 bases for V and 7 bases for J; bases not matched to a gene: 5. CDR1 is SGHDT and CDR2 is YYEEEE in the germline V gene. CDR3 sequence reads: CASSRLAGANGELFF. The CDR3 DNA reads as TGTGCCAGCAGCCGACTAGCGGGAGCCAACGGGGAGCTGTTTTTT. The full variable domain, rest sourced from reference TRBV5-6 and TRBJ2-2, is DAGVTQSPTHLIKTRGQQVTLRCSPKSGHDTVSWYQQALGQGPQFIFQYYEEEERQRGNFPDRFSGHQFPNYSSELNVNALLLGDSALYLCASSRLAGANGELFFGEGSRLTVL.

This clone was counted between two and nine times. This CDR3 reads CASSLGQGNLQTQYF. As DNA, the CDR3 is TGTGCCAGCAGCCTGGGACAGGGCAATCTCCAGACCCAGTACTTC. V is TRBV7-2 and J is TRBJ2-5; the match to TRBD1 covers 9 bases. V lost 5 bases, J lost 6 bases, and 10 bases stayed unmatched. CDR1 is SGHTA and CDR2 is FQGNSA in the germline V gene. The length of the CDR3 is 15 residues.

The table lists this clone with a few counts. This chain joins TRBV19 and TRBJ2-1; 10 bases are shared with TRBD2. Trimming cost V 3 bases and J 2 bases; bases outside gene matches: 1. Germline CDR1 is LNHDA and CDR2 is SQIVND (reference sequence). The CDR3 has 15 residues. CDR3 amino acids: CASSMLAGAYNEQFF. CDR3 bases: TGTGCCAGTAGTATGCTAGCGGGAGCCTACAATGAGCAGTTCTTC.

CDR3 loop: CAWSVHGALGAGETQYF. In DNA form, the CDR3 reads TGTGCCTGGAGTGTACATGGGGCGTTGGGGGCTGGCGAGACCCAGTACTTC. The V and J genes are TRBV30 and TRBJ2-5; D perhaps matches TRBD1 (6 bases). CDR1 and CDR2 (germline): GTSNPN, SVGIG (reference sequence). Trimming removed 0 bases at V and 5 bases at J, with 22 bases between. This CDR3 comprises 17 residues.

The chain couples TRBV2 to TRBJ2-3, with unresolved D. V was clipped by 7 bases and J by 0 bases, with 11 bases between them. This CDR3 comprises 14 residues. From germline, CDR1 is SNHLY and CDR2 FYNNEI. In nucleotides, the CDR3 is TGTGCCAGCATCGCGATATCTAGCACAGATACGCAGTATTTT. Encoded protein: CASIAISSTDTQYF.

The chain carries TRBV6-5 and TRBJ1-4, with D possibly being TRBD1 (5 bases). Germline CDR1 and CDR2: MNHEY and SVGAGI. The V end lost 4 bases, the J end lost 3 bases, and 12 bases lay between the germline ends. This CDR3 has 15 residues. The CDR3 region is CASSFGGLANEKLFF. The CDR3 nucleotides read TGTGCCAGCAGTTTCGGGGGGTTAGCTAATGAAAAACTGTTTTTT.

The sample holds a few counts of this clone. The gene calls are TRBV7-2 and TRBJ1-5; D may be TRBD1 (5 bases). The V gene's germline CDR1 is SGHTA and CDR2 FQGNSA. The CDR3 sequence is 15 residues long. V lost 0 bases, J lost 8 bases, and 14 bases lay in between. CDR3 in DNA: TGTGCCAGCAGCTTAGCTTGGGGGGGGAGGGAGCCCCAGCATTTT. Its protein product is CASSLAWGGREPQHF.

The rearrangement links TRBV19 to TRBJ2-4, with 7 bases identical to TRBD2. The CDR3 runs 14 residues. The V gene end was trimmed by 1 base and the J gene end by 6 bases; junction bases not matched to a gene: 3. Germline V CDR1 and CDR2: LNHDA, SQIVND (reference sequence). Written as DNA, the CDR3 is TGTGCCAGTAGTATAGGCCAGCGGGGAAACATTCAGTACTTC. Residues: CASSIGQRGNIQYF.